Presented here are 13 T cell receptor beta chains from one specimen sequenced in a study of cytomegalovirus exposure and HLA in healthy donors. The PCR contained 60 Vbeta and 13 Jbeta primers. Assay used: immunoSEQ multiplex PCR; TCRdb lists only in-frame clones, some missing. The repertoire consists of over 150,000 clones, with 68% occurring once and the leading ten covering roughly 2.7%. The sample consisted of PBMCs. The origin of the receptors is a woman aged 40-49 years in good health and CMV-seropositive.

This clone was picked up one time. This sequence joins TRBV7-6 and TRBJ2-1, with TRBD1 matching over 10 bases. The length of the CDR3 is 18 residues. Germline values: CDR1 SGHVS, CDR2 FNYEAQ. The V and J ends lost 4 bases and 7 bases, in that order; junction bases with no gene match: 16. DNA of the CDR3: TGTGCCAGCAGCTCCTTCCACAAGGGACAGGGGTATGTGAATGAGCAGTTCTTC. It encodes CASSSFHKGQGYVNEQFF.

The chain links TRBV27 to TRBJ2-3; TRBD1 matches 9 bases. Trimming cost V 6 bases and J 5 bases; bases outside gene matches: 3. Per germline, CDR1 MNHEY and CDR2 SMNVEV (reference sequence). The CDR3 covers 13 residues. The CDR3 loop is CASRRQGEDTQYF. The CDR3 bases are TGTGCCAGCAGGAGACAGGGGGAAGATACGCAGTATTTT.

As DNA, the CDR3 is TGCGCCAGCAGCTTTACAGGGGAAGGGGACATTCAGTACTTC. Protein: CASSFTGEGDIQYF. This chain uses TRBV5-1 with TRBJ2-4; 7 nucleotides match TRBD1. The V and J ends lost 2 bases and 8 bases, in that order; junction bases with no gene match: 7. CDR1 and CDR2 from the germline V gene are SGHRS and YFSETQ. The CDR3 runs to 14 residues.

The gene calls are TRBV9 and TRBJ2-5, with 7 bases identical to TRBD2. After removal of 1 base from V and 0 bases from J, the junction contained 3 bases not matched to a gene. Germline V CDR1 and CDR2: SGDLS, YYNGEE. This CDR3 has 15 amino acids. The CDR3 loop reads CASSVLGGYQETQYF. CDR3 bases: TGTGCCAGCAGCGTACTCGGGGGGTACCAAGAGACCCAGTACTTC.

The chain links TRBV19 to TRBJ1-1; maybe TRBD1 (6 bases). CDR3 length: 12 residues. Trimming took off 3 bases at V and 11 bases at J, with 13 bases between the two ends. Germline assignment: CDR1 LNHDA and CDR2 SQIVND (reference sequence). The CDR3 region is CASSIRGGWAFF. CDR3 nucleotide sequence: TGTGCCAGTAGTATCAGGGGTGGTTGGGCTTTCTTT.

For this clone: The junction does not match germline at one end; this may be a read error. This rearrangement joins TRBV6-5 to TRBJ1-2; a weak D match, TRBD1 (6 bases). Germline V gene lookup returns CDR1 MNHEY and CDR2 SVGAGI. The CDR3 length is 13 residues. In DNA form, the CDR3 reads TGTGCCAGCAGTCCCCAGGGGAGTCGCGGCTACCCCTTC. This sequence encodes CASSPQGSRGYPF.

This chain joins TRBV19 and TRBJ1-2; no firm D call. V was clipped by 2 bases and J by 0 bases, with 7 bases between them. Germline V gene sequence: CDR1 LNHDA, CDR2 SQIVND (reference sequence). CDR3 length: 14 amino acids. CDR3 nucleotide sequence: TGTGCCAGTAGTATAAGTTCTACTAACTATGGCTACACCTTC. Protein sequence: CASSISSTNYGYTF.

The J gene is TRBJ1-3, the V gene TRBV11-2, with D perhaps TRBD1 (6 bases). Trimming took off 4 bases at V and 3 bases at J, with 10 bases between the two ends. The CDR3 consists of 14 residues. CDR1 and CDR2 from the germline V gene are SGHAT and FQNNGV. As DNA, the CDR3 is TGTGCCAGCAGCTACAGGGCGGGTGGAAACACCATATATTTT. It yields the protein CASSYRAGGNTIYF.

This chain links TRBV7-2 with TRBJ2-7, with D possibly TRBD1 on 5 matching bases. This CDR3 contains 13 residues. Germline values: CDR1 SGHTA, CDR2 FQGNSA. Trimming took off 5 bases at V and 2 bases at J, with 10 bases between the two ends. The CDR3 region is CASSPTGPYEQYF. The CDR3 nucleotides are TGTGCCAGCAGCCCCACAGGTCCCTACGAGCAGTACTTC.

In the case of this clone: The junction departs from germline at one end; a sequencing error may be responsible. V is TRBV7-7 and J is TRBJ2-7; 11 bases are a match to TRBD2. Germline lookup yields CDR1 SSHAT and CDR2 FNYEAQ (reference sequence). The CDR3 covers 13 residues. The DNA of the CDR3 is TGTGCTAGCAGCTTAGCGGGGGGGTACGAGCAGTACTTC. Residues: CASSLAGGYEQYF.

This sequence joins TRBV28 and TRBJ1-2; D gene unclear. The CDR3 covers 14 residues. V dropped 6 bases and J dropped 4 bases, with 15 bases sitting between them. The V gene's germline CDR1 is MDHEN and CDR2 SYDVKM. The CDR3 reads CASRGPLGAYGYTF. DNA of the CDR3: TGTGCCAGCAGGGGCCCCCTGGGCGCCTATGGCTACACCTTC.

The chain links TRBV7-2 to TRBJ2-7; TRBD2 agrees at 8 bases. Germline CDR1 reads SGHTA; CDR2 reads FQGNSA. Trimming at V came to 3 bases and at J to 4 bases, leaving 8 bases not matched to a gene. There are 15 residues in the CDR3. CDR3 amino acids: CASSLGAAGVYEQYF. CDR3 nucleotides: TGTGCCAGCAGCTTGGGAGCAGCGGGAGTATACGAGCAGTACTTC.

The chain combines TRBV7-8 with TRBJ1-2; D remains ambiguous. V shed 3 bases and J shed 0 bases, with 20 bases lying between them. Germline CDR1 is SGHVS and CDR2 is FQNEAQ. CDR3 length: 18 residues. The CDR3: CASSFVMLGTTANYGYTF. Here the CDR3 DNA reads TGTGCCAGCAGCTTCGTTATGTTAGGAACCACAGCTAACTATGGCTACACCTTC.